This is a list of T cell receptor beta chains from one sample in a study of blood T cells in healthy people across ages. TCRdb reanalysed the 5' RACE reads using MiXCR and keeps one entry per CDR3 protein. The sample includes roughly 1.4 million distinct CDR3 sequences, approximately 63% of them seen just once. The sample taken for sequencing was blood. The receptors were sampled from a man between 18 and 29 years old in good health. The CDR3 runs from the conserved cysteine through the conserved F or W. Each record gives: J gene, V gene, clone size, CDR3 length, D gene, CDR3 DNA, CDR3 protein. The D gene is left open where the match is weak. Clone size is given for some rows only: seen once, a few or many times, or a class if the clone is expanded.

j_gene: TRBJ2-7
v_gene: TRBV29-1
abundance: -
len: 15
d_gene: -
CDR3nt: TGCAGCGTTGAGCCCGGGACGGGAGAAGACAATGAGCAGTACTTC
CDR3aa: CSVEPGTGEDNEQYF

j_gene: TRBJ1-1
v_gene: TRBV29-1
abundance: -
len: 13
d_gene: -
CDR3nt: TGCAGCGTGTTGACAGACTGGAACACTGAAGCTTTCTTT
CDR3aa: CSVLTDWNTEAFF

j_gene: TRBJ2-7
v_gene: TRBV20-1
abundance: few
len: 14
d_gene: TRBD2
CDR3nt: TGCAGTGCTACGGGGGCTAGCGGGTTATACGAGCAGTACTTC
CDR3aa: CSATGASGLYEQYF

j_gene: TRBJ1-1
v_gene: TRBV20-1
abundance: once
len: 14
d_gene: -
CDR3nt: TGCAGTGCTAGAGATCTGGCTGTGGACACTGAAGCTTTCTTT
CDR3aa: CSARDLAVDTEAFF

j_gene: TRBJ2-5
v_gene: TRBV7-2
abundance: -
len: 16
d_gene: -
CDR3nt: TGTGCCAGCAGCCCAGAGCTCCCCCCGTACCAAGAGACCCAGTACTTC
CDR3aa: CASSPELPPYQETQYF

j_gene: TRBJ1-6
v_gene: TRBV5-1
abundance: once
len: 18
d_gene: TRBD1
CDR3nt: TGCGCCAGCAGCTTGAAGGGCGGAGGGGACAGTTATAATTCACCCCTCCACTTT
CDR3aa: CASSLKGGGDSYNSPLHF

j_gene: TRBJ2-7
v_gene: TRBV3-1
abundance: -
len: 16
d_gene: TRBD2
CDR3nt: TGTGCCAGCAGCCAAGGCAGAGCGGGAGGTTCCTACGAGCAGTACTTC
CDR3aa: CASSQGRAGGSYEQYF

j_gene: TRBJ1-6
v_gene: TRBV4-1
abundance: few
len: 17
d_gene: -
CDR3nt: TGCGCCAGCAGCCAAGGAGCCGTACGCTCCTATAATTCACCCCTCCACTTT
CDR3aa: CASSQGAVRSYNSPLHF

j_gene: TRBJ1-6
v_gene: TRBV15
abundance: -
len: 15
d_gene: -
CDR3nt: TGTGCCACCAGCAGAGGCGGGACCACTATGGCACCCCTCCACTTT
CDR3aa: CATSRGGTTMAPLHF

j_gene: TRBJ2-1
v_gene: TRBV6-4
abundance: many
len: 14
d_gene: TRBD2
CDR3nt: TGTGCCAGCAGTGACGGGAGGGCCTCCAATGAGCAGTTCTTC
CDR3aa: CASSDGRASNEQFF

j_gene: TRBJ2-7
v_gene: TRBV27
abundance: -
len: 12
d_gene: -
CDR3nt: TGTGCCAGCAGAGACCAGGGAGGCGAGCAGTACTTC
CDR3aa: CASRDQGGEQYF

j_gene: TRBJ2-7
v_gene: TRBV28
abundance: -
len: 17
d_gene: -
CDR3nt: TGTGCCAGCAGTGCGCCGCTCAGGGTCCTTTCGTCCTACGAGCAGTACTTC
CDR3aa: CASSAPLRVLSSYEQYF

j_gene: TRBJ1-2
v_gene: TRBV25-1
abundance: -
len: 15
d_gene: -
CDR3nt: TGTGCCAGCAGTGAGTTTGCCACAGGGCAATCTGGCTACACCTTC
CDR3aa: CASSEFATGQSGYTF

j_gene: TRBJ2-5
v_gene: TRBV28
abundance: many
len: 12
d_gene: -
CDR3nt: TGTGCCAGCAGCCCCCCAGAGGAGACCCAGTACTTC
CDR3aa: CASSPPEETQYF

j_gene: TRBJ2-5
v_gene: TRBV27
abundance: few
len: 15
d_gene: TRBD1
CDR3nt: TGTGCCAGCAGCCCCCAGACAGGGGGCGCGGAGACCCAGTACTTC
CDR3aa: CASSPQTGGAETQYF

j_gene: TRBJ2-3
v_gene: TRBV6-4
abundance: -
len: 15
d_gene: TRBD1
CDR3nt: TGTGCCAGCAGATTTTACGAGGGACAGGGAGATACGCAGTATTTT
CDR3aa: CASRFYEGQGDTQYF

j_gene: TRBJ2-7
v_gene: TRBV6-5
abundance: -
len: 14
d_gene: -
CDR3nt: TGTGCCAGCAGTTACGCTGAGGGAACCTACGAGCAGTACTTC
CDR3aa: CASSYAEGTYEQYF

j_gene: TRBJ2-2
v_gene: TRBV7-2
abundance: -
len: 16
d_gene: TRBD1
CDR3nt: TGTGCCAGCAGTTTAACAGGGGGCGCGAACACCGGGGAGCTGTTTTTT
CDR3aa: CASSLTGGANTGELFF

j_gene: TRBJ1-2
v_gene: TRBV27
abundance: -
len: 17
d_gene: -
CDR3nt: TGTGCCAGCAGTTTGTCGACGGGGACCACTAATCTCTATGGCTACACCTTC
CDR3aa: CASSLSTGTTNLYGYTF

j_gene: TRBJ2-1
v_gene: TRBV9
abundance: -
len: 14
d_gene: TRBD2
CDR3nt: TGTGCCGGCAGCCCCGGGACTAGGACCGGGGAGCTGTTCTTC
CDR3aa: CAGSPGTRTGELFF

j_gene: TRBJ1-2
v_gene: TRBV6-5
abundance: few
len: 12
d_gene: -
CDR3nt: TGTGCCACAACAGACCTAACCTATGGCTACACCTTC
CDR3aa: CATTDLTYGYTF

j_gene: TRBJ2-5
v_gene: TRBV20-1
abundance: -
len: 12
d_gene: -
CDR3nt: TGCAGTCAGAGCCGAGCAGGGGAGACCCAGTACTTC
CDR3aa: CSQSRAGETQYF

j_gene: TRBJ2-7
v_gene: TRBV5-1
abundance: few
len: 15
d_gene: TRBD2
CDR3nt: TGCGCCAGCAGCCACAGACTAGCGGGAGCTCACGAGCAGTACTTC
CDR3aa: CASSHRLAGAHEQYF

j_gene: TRBJ2-7
v_gene: TRBV27
abundance: -
len: 17
d_gene: TRBD2
CDR3nt: TGTGCCACCAGACCGGGGGGGACACCTAGAGTTTCATACGAGCAGAACTTC
CDR3aa: CATRPGGTPRVSYEQNF

j_gene: TRBJ2-4
v_gene: TRBV29-1
abundance: few
len: 15
d_gene: -
CDR3nt: TGCAGCGTTGGACCGGAGATGGGGATTAGGAACATTCAGTACTTC
CDR3aa: CSVGPEMGIRNIQYF

j_gene: TRBJ1-6
v_gene: TRBV28
abundance: -
len: 15
d_gene: -
CDR3nt: TGTGCCAGCAGTTTTTCCGGGGAAGGAAATTCACCCCTCCACTTT
CDR3aa: CASSFSGEGNSPLHF

j_gene: TRBJ2-3
v_gene: TRBV6-1
abundance: -
len: 17
d_gene: -
CDR3nt: TGTGCCGGTACCGGGACCCCAAGGGGGGGATACACAGATACGCAGTATTTT
CDR3aa: CAGTGTPRGGYTDTQYF

j_gene: TRBJ2-3
v_gene: TRBV2
abundance: -
len: 14
d_gene: -
CDR3nt: TGTGCCAGCAGTGTACAGCGGAACACAGATACGCAGTATTTT
CDR3aa: CASSVQRNTDTQYF

j_gene: TRBJ2-3
v_gene: TRBV6-2/TRBV6-3
abundance: -
len: 12
d_gene: -
CDR3nt: TGTGCCAGCAGTTACTCTGGTTCTACGCAGTATTTT
CDR3aa: CASSYSGSTQYF

j_gene: TRBJ2-7
v_gene: TRBV28
abundance: few
len: 12
d_gene: -
CDR3nt: TGTGCCAGCAGCAGCAGGGCGGGCGAGCAGTACTTC
CDR3aa: CASSSRAGEQYF

j_gene: TRBJ1-1
v_gene: TRBV4-2
abundance: -
len: 17
d_gene: -
CDR3nt: TGTGCCAGCAGCCAATTTGGGCCGGTTTATATGAACACTGAAGCTTTCTTT
CDR3aa: CASSQFGPVYMNTEAFF

j_gene: TRBJ2-3
v_gene: TRBV4-3
abundance: -
len: 16
d_gene: -
CDR3nt: TGCGCCAGCAGCCAAGATAGGGGTCGTGGGTCAGATACGCAGTATTTT
CDR3aa: CASSQDRGRGSDTQYF

j_gene: TRBJ2-1
v_gene: TRBV6-2/TRBV6-3
abundance: -
len: 15
d_gene: -
CDR3nt: TGTGCCAGCAGGCCACAGGGTTTCGGGTACAATGAGCAGTTCTTC
CDR3aa: CASRPQGFGYNEQFF

j_gene: TRBJ1-2
v_gene: TRBV25-1
abundance: -
len: 14
d_gene: -
CDR3nt: TGTGCCAGCAGTGGCCCCCACTGGACAACGGGCTACACCTTC
CDR3aa: CASSGPHWTTGYTF

j_gene: TRBJ2-5
v_gene: TRBV29-1
abundance: -
len: 18
d_gene: -
CDR3nt: TGCAGACACACAAGCCCTCTAGACAGAGAGCTTTACCAAGAGACCCAGTACTTC
CDR3aa: CRHTSPLDRELYQETQYF

j_gene: TRBJ2-1
v_gene: TRBV5-1
abundance: few
len: 17
d_gene: TRBD2
CDR3nt: TGCGCCAGCAGCCATGTCACTAGCGGGAGGGCGGAGTATGAGCAGTTCTTC
CDR3aa: CASSHVTSGRAEYEQFF

j_gene: TRBJ1-2
v_gene: TRBV5-1
abundance: -
len: 19
d_gene: -
CDR3nt: TGCGCCAGCAGCTTGGGGGTGGTGATTAGGCCTAAGGATACCTATGGCTACACCTTC
CDR3aa: CASSLGVVIRPKDTYGYTF

j_gene: TRBJ1-5
v_gene: TRBV6-5
abundance: -
len: 14
d_gene: -
CDR3nt: TGTGCCAGCAGGCCTTCGGAGGGGTATCAGCCCCAGCATTTT
CDR3aa: CASRPSEGYQPQHF

j_gene: TRBJ2-7
v_gene: TRBV12-3/TRBV12-4
abundance: few
len: 16
d_gene: -
CDR3nt: TGTGCCAGCAGTCCTCCGCTCCGACAGTCCCTCTACGAGCAGTACTTC
CDR3aa: CASSPPLRQSLYEQYF

j_gene: TRBJ1-1
v_gene: TRBV6-6
abundance: few
len: 17
d_gene: -
CDR3nt: TGTGCCAGCACTTCAACTGCGGCCACACTTATGAACACTGAAGCTTTCTTT
CDR3aa: CASTSTAATLMNTEAFF

j_gene: TRBJ1-4
v_gene: TRBV5-1
abundance: -
len: 16
d_gene: TRBD1
CDR3nt: TGCGCCAGCAGCCCGGACAGGGTCTCAACTAATGAAAAACTGTTTTTT
CDR3aa: CASSPDRVSTNEKLFF

j_gene: TRBJ1-2
v_gene: TRBV20-1
abundance: -
len: 13
d_gene: -
CDR3nt: TGCAGTGCTAGAGATGGACGGCTCTATGGCTACACCTTC
CDR3aa: CSARDGRLYGYTF

j_gene: TRBJ1-2
v_gene: TRBV29-1
abundance: -
len: 12
d_gene: -
CDR3nt: TGCAGCGTCCGGGACACTGTCTATGGCTACACCTTC
CDR3aa: CSVRDTVYGYTF

j_gene: TRBJ2-7
v_gene: TRBV28
abundance: -
len: 15
d_gene: TRBD1
CDR3nt: TGTGCCAGCAGTTCCGCCCTCCGACAGGGGCTCGAGCAGTACTTC
CDR3aa: CASSSALRQGLEQYF

j_gene: TRBJ2-5
v_gene: TRBV20-1
abundance: -
len: 13
d_gene: -
CDR3nt: TGCAGTGCCGACACCCGGACAGAAGAGACCCAGTACTTC
CDR3aa: CSADTRTEETQYF

j_gene: TRBJ2-1
v_gene: TRBV7-2
abundance: -
len: 16
d_gene: -
CDR3nt: TGTGCCAGCAGCAAAGGGGGGGGTAGGGGATTGGATGAGCAGTTCTTC
CDR3aa: CASSKGGGRGLDEQFF

j_gene: TRBJ2-5
v_gene: TRBV20-1
abundance: few
len: 14
d_gene: -
CDR3nt: TGCAGTGCTATAGGGGAAGCGTCTCAAGAGACCCAGTACTTC
CDR3aa: CSAIGEASQETQYF

j_gene: TRBJ2-1
v_gene: TRBV4-2
abundance: -
len: 15
d_gene: TRBD2
CDR3nt: TGTGCCAGCAGGTACCAGCGGGGGGTACACAATGAGCAGTTCTTC
CDR3aa: CASRYQRGVHNEQFF

j_gene: TRBJ2-1
v_gene: TRBV12-3/TRBV12-4
abundance: -
len: 15
d_gene: -
CDR3nt: TGTGCCAGCAGCCCCGGGCCTACAGTAAGCAATGAGCAGTTCTTC
CDR3aa: CASSPGPTVSNEQFF

j_gene: TRBJ2-6
v_gene: TRBV9
abundance: -
len: 18
d_gene: -
CDR3nt: TGTGCCAGCAGCGTAGGGTTCATAGGGAAAAACGGGGCCAACGTCCTGACTTTC
CDR3aa: CASSVGFIGKNGANVLTF

j_gene: TRBJ2-5
v_gene: TRBV4-3
abundance: once
len: 16
d_gene: -
CDR3nt: TGCGCCAGCAGCCAAGATGGCCCCGGGGCCCAAGAGACCCAGTACTTC
CDR3aa: CASSQDGPGAQETQYF

j_gene: TRBJ1-5
v_gene: TRBV4-1
abundance: -
len: 16
d_gene: -
CDR3nt: TGCGCCAGCAGCCGCCTAGGGGACGGATCAAATCAGCCCCAGCATTTT
CDR3aa: CASSRLGDGSNQPQHF